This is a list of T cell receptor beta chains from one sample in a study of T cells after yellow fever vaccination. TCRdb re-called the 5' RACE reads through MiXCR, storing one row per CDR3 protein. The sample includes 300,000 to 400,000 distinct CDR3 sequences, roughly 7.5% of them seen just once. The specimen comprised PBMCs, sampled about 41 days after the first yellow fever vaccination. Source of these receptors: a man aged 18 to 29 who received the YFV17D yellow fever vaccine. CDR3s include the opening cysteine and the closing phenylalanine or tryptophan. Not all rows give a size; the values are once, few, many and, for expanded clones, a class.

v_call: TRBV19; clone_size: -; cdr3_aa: CASSIPDGTDTQYF
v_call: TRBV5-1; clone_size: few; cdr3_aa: CASSLASGSQETQYF
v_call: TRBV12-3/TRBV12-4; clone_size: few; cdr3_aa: CASSPAPVNYGYTF
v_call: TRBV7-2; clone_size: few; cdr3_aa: CASSSTQGNEQFF
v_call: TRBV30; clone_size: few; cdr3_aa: CAWSILGGSEKLFF
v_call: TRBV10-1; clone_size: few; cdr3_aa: CASSEQRGYNNEQFF
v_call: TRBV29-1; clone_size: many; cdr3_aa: CSVGGDTQYF
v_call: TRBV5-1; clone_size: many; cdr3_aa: CASSTGTSGGTSTDTQYF
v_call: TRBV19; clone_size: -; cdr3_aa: CASRGRGTGRETQYF
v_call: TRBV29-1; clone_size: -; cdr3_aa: CSVERDRDNTEAFF
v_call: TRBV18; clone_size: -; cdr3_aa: CASSPASDSYGYTF
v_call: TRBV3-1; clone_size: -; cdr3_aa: CASSFGQENSPLHF
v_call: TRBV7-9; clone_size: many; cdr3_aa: CASSVGLAGAPDEQFF
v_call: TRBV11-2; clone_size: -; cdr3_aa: CASSLVGLQVIRAEAFF
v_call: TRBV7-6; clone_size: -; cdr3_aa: CASSLRPGAEQYF
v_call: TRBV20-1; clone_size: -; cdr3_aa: CSARDDRDYQPQHF
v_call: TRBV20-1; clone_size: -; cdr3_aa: CSARGGGRYNEQFF
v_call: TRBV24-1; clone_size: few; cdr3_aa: CATSGTGVTGELFF
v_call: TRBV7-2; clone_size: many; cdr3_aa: CASSLAWRTLEQYF
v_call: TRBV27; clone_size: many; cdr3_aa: CASSLKTSGPYEQYF
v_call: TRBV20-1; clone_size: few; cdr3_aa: CSAPDRGNGYTF
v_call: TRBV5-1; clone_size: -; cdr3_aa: CASSLDGVPDTQYF
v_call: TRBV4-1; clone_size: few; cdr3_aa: CASSQALAGAFSYNEQFF
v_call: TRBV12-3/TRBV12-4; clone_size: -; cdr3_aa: CASSPQTTGLSEQHF
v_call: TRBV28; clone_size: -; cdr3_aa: CASRNGLFHPEQFF
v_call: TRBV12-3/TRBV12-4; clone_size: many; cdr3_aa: CASRQHDYGYTF
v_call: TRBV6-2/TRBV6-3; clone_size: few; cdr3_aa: CASSLGGRQPQHF
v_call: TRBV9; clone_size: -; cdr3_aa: CASSPRQDITDTQYF
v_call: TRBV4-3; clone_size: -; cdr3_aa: CASSPFGQGVRTDTQYF
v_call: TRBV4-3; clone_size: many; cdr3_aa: CASSQIRGGAGSPLHF
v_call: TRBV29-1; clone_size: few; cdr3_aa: CSARPRDRRETQYF
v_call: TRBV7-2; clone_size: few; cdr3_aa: CASSFWGMSPTDTQYF
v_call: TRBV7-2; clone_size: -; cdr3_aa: CASRTGGEGNQPQHF
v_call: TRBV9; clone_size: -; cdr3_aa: CASSVDSLRRETQYF
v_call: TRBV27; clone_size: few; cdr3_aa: CASSQLGQIQETQYF
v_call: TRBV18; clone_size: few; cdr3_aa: CASSPQEGAQYF
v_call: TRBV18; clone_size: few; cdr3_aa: CASSPASKETQYF
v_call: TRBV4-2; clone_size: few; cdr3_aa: CASSQDLFPNQPQHF
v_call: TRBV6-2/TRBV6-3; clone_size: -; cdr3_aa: CASNSGHSGSYEQYF
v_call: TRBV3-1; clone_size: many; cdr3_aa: CASSDLAGGPPDTQYF
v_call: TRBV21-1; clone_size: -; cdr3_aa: CASSKWGGPVSTGELFF
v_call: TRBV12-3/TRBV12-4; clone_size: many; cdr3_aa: CASSLWDRGSHEQFF
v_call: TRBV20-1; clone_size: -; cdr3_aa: CSASTGVRYGYTF
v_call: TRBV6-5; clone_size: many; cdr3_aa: CASSLQGAGTEAFF
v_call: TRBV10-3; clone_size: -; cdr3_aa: CAISVDRTRNPYGYTF
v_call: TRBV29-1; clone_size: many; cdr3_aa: CSVEVRGPYTGELFF
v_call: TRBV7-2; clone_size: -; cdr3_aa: CASSFWTGAFSAFF
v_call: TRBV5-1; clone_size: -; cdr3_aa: CASSSTAGGPGELFF
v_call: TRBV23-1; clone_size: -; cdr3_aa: CASSPIGGARETQYF
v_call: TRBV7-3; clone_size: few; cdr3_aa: CASSANGRGLTDTQYF
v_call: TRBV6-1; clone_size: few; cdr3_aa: CASSLGQPYSNQPQHF
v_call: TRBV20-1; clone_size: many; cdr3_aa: CSARVVTAFF